Listed here are 27 T cell receptor beta chains from one sample, sequenced in a study of cytomegalovirus exposure and HLA in healthy donors. PCR was performed using 60 Vbeta and 13 Jbeta primers. The protocol was immunoSEQ multiplex PCR, while the TCRdb copy is restricted to in-frame clones and leaves out a portion. The data show around 52,000 clones, roughly 83% seen once. The sample was PBMCs. The source is a man aged 40-55 years in good health and CMV-seronegative.

This clone was seen only once. The chain links TRBV5-5 to TRBJ2-3, with D unclear. The CDR3 loop spans 15 amino acids. The ends were cut back, 1 base at V and 0 bases at J, with 9 bases in the middle. In germline, CDR1 is SGHKS, CDR2 YYEKEE (reference sequence). CDR3 residues: CASSLRASSTDTQYF. CDR3 DNA sequence: TGTGCCAGCAGCTTGCGCGCTTCTAGCACAGATACGCAGTATTTT.

This clone was observed once. J is TRBJ1-5 and V is TRBV19; weak D call: TRBD1 (5 bases). Trimming left V 5 bases short and J 2 bases short, with 22 bases between. The germline CDR1 and CDR2 sequences are LNHDA and SQIVND (reference sequence). The CDR3 totals 18 residues. The CDR3 sequence: CASSPRPNRTLGNQPQHF. CDR3 nucleotides: TGTGCCAGTAGTCCTAGACCGAATAGGACATTAGGCAATCAGCCCCAGCATTTT.

The chain uses TRBV11-2 and TRBJ2-7, with 10 bases that match TRBD1. Unmatched junction bases numbered 4, after V lost 5 bases and J lost 3 bases. Germline lookup yields CDR1 SGHAT and CDR2 FQNNGV. The CDR3 is made up of 14 amino acids. This CDR3 is CASSLGQGDYEQYF. Here the CDR3 DNA reads TGTGCCAGCAGCCTCGGACAGGGGGACTACGAGCAGTACTTC. Using reference TRBV11-2 and TRBJ2-7 for the parts outside the CDR3, the full variable domain is EAGVAQSPRYKIIEKRQSVAFWCNPISGHATLYWYQQILGQGPKLLIQFQNNGVVDDSQLPKDRFSAERLKGVDSTLKIQPAKLEDSAVYLCASSLGQGDYEQYFGPGTRLTVT.

This chain links TRBV5-1 with TRBJ2-1, with 10 bases matching TRBD1. The germline CDR1 and CDR2 sequences are SGHRS and YFSETQ. V shed 4 bases and J 5 bases; nucleotides not matched to a gene: 12. There are 17 residues in the CDR3. In DNA, the CDR3 is TGCGCCAGCAGCCCGGGACAGGGGACTACTCAGAACAATGAGCAGTTCTTC. Its translation: CASSPGQGTTQNNEQFF. The whole variable domain, filled in from reference TRBV5-1 and TRBJ2-1, reads KAGVTQTPRYLIKTRGQQVTLSCSPISGHRSVSWYQQTPGQGLQFLFEYFSETQRNKGNFPGRFSGRQFSNSRSEMNVSTLELGDSALYLCASSPGQGTTQNNEQFFGPGTRLTVL.

In this sample, this clone turned up once. This chain joins TRBV11-3 and TRBJ1-6, with no clear D. V lost 0 bases and J 10 bases, leaving 4 bases between the germline ends. The CDR3 totals 12 residues. Germline V gene sequence: CDR1 SGHNT, CDR2 YENEEA. The CDR3 spells CASSLDYSPLHF. The CDR3 nucleotides are TGTGCCAGCAGCTTAGACTACTCACCCCTCCACTTT.

CDR3 in amino acids: CASSFSQSNSPLHF. The DNA of the CDR3 is TGTGCCAGCAGTTTCTCGCAGTCTAATTCACCCCTCCACTTT. The V gene is TRBV27, the J gene TRBJ1-6; D gene unclear. The germline gives CDR1 MNHEY, CDR2 SMNVEV (reference sequence). The CDR3 is 14 amino acids. V was pared by 3 bases and J by 6 bases, with 9 bases between.

This clone has only one observation. V is TRBV19 and J is TRBJ1-1; weak D call: TRBD1 (6 bases). V was trimmed by 0 bases and J by 8 bases, leaving 13 bases between them. The CDR3 totals 14 residues. The germline V gene has CDR1 LNHDA and CDR2 SQIVND (reference sequence). The DNA of the CDR3 is TGTGCCAGTAGTATAGATCAGGGGACCAGAGAAGCTTTCTTT. Protein product: CASSIDQGTREAFF. The full variable domain, in which reference TRBV19 and TRBJ1-1 provide the parts outside the CDR3, is DGGITQSPKYLFRKEGQNVTLSCEQNLNHDAMYWYRQDPGQGLRLIYYSQIVNDFQKGDIAEGYSVSREKKESFPLTVTSAQKNPTAFYLCASSIDQGTREAFFGQGTRLTVV.

The CDR3 nucleotides read TGTGCCAGCTCACCACTTCCGGGTGAAAAACTGTTTTTT. This gives the protein CASSPLPGEKLFF. The V gene is TRBV18, the J gene TRBJ1-4; D is uncertain. This CDR3 comprises 13 residues. The ends were cut back, 1 base at V and 7 bases at J, with 7 bases in the middle. Per the germline V gene, CDR1 is KGHSH and CDR2 is LQKENI.

This chain connects TRBV28 to TRBJ2-2; D perhaps matches TRBD1 (6 bases). The germline V gene encodes CDR1 MDHEN and CDR2 SYDVKM. This CDR3 has 14 amino acids. V lost 6 bases and J lost 0, with 8 bases in between. The CDR3 region is CASRRDTNTGELFF. In DNA form, the CDR3 reads TGTGCCAGCAGAAGGGACACGAACACCGGGGAGCTGTTTTTT.

As regards this clone: Germline and junction disagree at one end, which may indicate a read error. The genes are TRBV5-4 and TRBJ1-2, with D unclear. Germline V gene data show CDR1 as SGHNT and CDR2 as YYREEE (reference sequence). This CDR3 is 12 amino acids long. The CDR3 is CASSLMMIGEAF. The CDR3 coding sequence is TGTGCCAGCAGCTTGATGATGATCGGGGAGGCCTTC.

The genes are TRBV7-2 and TRBJ1-5; 12 nucleotides line up with TRBD1. In germline, CDR1 is SGHTA, CDR2 FQGNSA. The V gene end was trimmed by 4 bases and the J gene end by 7 bases; junction bases not matched to a gene: 5. This CDR3 contains 15 residues. The CDR3 coding sequence is TGTGCCAGCAGCTCGGGACAGGGGGCGAGCCAGCCCCAGCATTTT. Its translation is CASSSGQGASQPQHF.

V usage is TRBV7-8 and J usage is TRBJ2-3; a weak D match, TRBD2 (5 bases). The CDR3 is made up of 15 amino acids. Trimming left V 2 bases short and J 2 bases short, with 11 bases between. Germline assignment: CDR1 SGHVS and CDR2 FQNEAQ. The CDR3 DNA reads TGTGCCAGCAGCTTACGGGGATCCCTCACAGATACGCAGTATTTT. Translating gives CASSLRGSLTDTQYF.

This sequence joins TRBV7-2 and TRBJ1-2; D remains ambiguous. Trimming stripped 10 bases from V and 3 bases from J, with 15 bases between. Germline V gene data show CDR1 as SGHTA and CDR2 as FQGNSA. The CDR3 extends over 13 amino acids. CDR3 nucleotide sequence: TGTGCCATACTCCGGGCGGAGGACTATGGCTACACCTTC. Amino acids: CAILRAEDYGYTF.

The chain combines TRBV5-1 with TRBJ2-2, with 9 bases lining up with TRBD2. V lost 4 bases to trimming and J lost 0 bases; unmatched junction nucleotides: 4. Per germline, CDR1 SGHRS and CDR2 YFSETQ. This CDR3 has 16 residues. The CDR3 region is CASSPASGANTGELFF. The CDR3 coding sequence is TGCGCCAGCAGCCCGGCTAGCGGGGCGAACACCGGGGAGCTGTTTTTT.

The V call is TRBV9, the J call TRBJ1-2; D is undetermined. The length of the CDR3 is 15 residues. Trimming took 4 bases from V and 5 from J, leaving 18 bases between them. From germline, CDR1 is SGDLS and CDR2 YYNGEE. The CDR3 spells CASSSGEPRKYGYTF. CDR3 DNA sequence: TGTGCCAGCAGCTCGGGAGAGCCACGGAAATATGGCTACACCTTC.

There are a few counts of this clone. CDR3 nucleotides: TGTGCCAGCAGCTTACCCACAGGGAAGAGCTCCTATAATTCACCCCTCCACTTT. Translation: CASSLPTGKSSYNSPLHF. This chain joins TRBV5-6 and TRBJ1-6; possibly TRBD1 for D (6 bases). Germline V gene sequence: CDR1 SGHDT, CDR2 YYEEEE. V lost 2 bases to trimming and J lost 0 bases, with 15 bases between them. This CDR3 spans 18 amino acids.

The V gene is TRBV6-1, the J gene TRBJ2-1; TRBD2 agrees at 12 bases. There are 17 residues in the CDR3. V gave up 2 bases and J gave up 2 bases; unmatched junction bases: 4. The germline gives CDR1 MNHNS, CDR2 SASEGT. CDR3 nucleotide sequence: TGTGCCAGCAGTGAAATATCTAGCGGGGGGGCCTACAATGAGCAGTTCTTC. Its translation is CASSEISSGGAYNEQFF.

The J gene is TRBJ1-5, the V gene TRBV19; 8 bases agree with TRBD1. Germline assignment: CDR1 LNHDA and CDR2 SQIVND (reference sequence). CDR3 length: 16 residues. Unmatched junction bases numbered 4, after V lost 0 bases and J lost 3 bases. The CDR3 sequence is CASSIDQGAINQPQHF. The CDR3 DNA reads as TGTGCCAGTAGTATAGATCAGGGGGCAATCAATCAGCCCCAGCATTTT. The full variable domain, in which reference TRBV19 and TRBJ1-5 provide the parts outside the CDR3, is DGGITQSPKYLFRKEGQNVTLSCEQNLNHDAMYWYRQDPGQGLRLIYYSQIVNDFQKGDIAEGYSVSREKKESFPLTVTSAQKNPTAFYLCASSIDQGAINQPQHFGDGTRLSIL.

The rearrangement joins TRBV7-3 to TRBJ2-3; no definite D call. Germline loops: CDR1 SGHTA, CDR2 FQGTGA. The CDR3 has 14 amino acids. V lost 5 bases to trimming and J lost 0 bases, with 9 bases between them. The CDR3 DNA reads as TGTGCCAGCAGCCTCAGGTCGAGCACAGATACGCAGTATTTT. This encodes CASSLRSSTDTQYF.

This clone was picked up one time. V gene TRBV4-2 combines with J gene TRBJ2-1; 9 nucleotides agree with TRBD2. The CDR3 is 14 amino acids. After removal of 8 bases from V and 9 bases from J, the junction contained 11 bases not matched to a gene. CDR1 is LGHNA and CDR2 is YNFKEQ in the germline V gene. The CDR3 region is CASSAGAGGGEQFF. The CDR3 DNA sequence: TGTGCCAGCTCCGCGGGGGCGGGGGGGGGTGAGCAGTTCTTC.

In its sample, this clone was seen once. This chain connects TRBV7-6 to TRBJ1-1, with TRBD1 identical over 9 bases. CDR1 SGHVS and CDR2 FNYEAQ come from the germline V gene. Losses at the gene ends were 5 bases for V and 3 bases for J; bases not matched to a gene: 7. This CDR3 has 15 amino acids. CDR3 protein: CASSGGQGSHTEAFF. The DNA of the CDR3 is TGTGCCAGCAGCGGCGGACAGGGGTCGCACACTGAAGCTTTCTTT.

The chain has TRBV9 and TRBJ2-2; a weak D match, TRBD2 (5 bases). CDR3 length equals 16 residues. The germline V gene encodes CDR1 SGDLS and CDR2 YYNGEE. V was shortened by 0 bases and J by 0 bases, with 9 bases between the two germline ends. Here the CDR3 reads CASSVDQRTNTGELFF. The CDR3 bases are TGTGCCAGCAGCGTAGATCAGCGGACGAACACCGGGGAGCTGTTTTTT.

This chain uses TRBV5-4 with TRBJ1-2; D is unresolved. In germline, CDR1 is SGHNT, CDR2 YYREEE (reference sequence). This CDR3 has 12 residues. V was clipped by 2 bases and J by 3 bases, with 5 bases between them. The DNA for the CDR3 is TGTGCCAGCAGCTTCCGTGACTATGGCTACACCTTC. This gives the protein CASSFRDYGYTF.

The CDR3 reads CASSKGQSYEQYF. The DNA for the CDR3 is TGTGCCAGCAGCAAGGGACAGTCCTACGAGCAGTACTTC. The chain recombines TRBV7-9 with TRBJ2-7, with TRBD1 identical over 7 bases. This CDR3 comprises 13 residues. Germline V lookup: CDR1 SEHNR, CDR2 FQNEAQ (reference sequence). Trimming took 5 bases from V and 1 from J; bases not matched to a gene: 2.

This clone was picked up one time. V is TRBV5-4 and J is TRBJ2-5; no clear D gene. V was pared by 0 bases and J by 2 bases, with 8 bases between. The CDR3 covers 14 residues. Germline lookup yields CDR1 SGHNT and CDR2 YYREEE (reference sequence). This CDR3 reads CASSLARRQETQYF. The CDR3 coding sequence is TGTGCCAGCAGCTTGGCGAGGCGTCAAGAGACCCAGTACTTC.

This sequence joins TRBV5-6 and TRBJ2-5, with TRBD2 matching 15 bases. V lost 4 bases, J lost 2 bases, and 9 bases stayed unmatched. The V gene's germline CDR1 is SGHDT and CDR2 YYEEEE. The CDR3 is 18 residues long. This CDR3 reads CASSPERTSGGAQETQYF. In nucleotides, the CDR3 is TGTGCCAGCAGCCCCGAGAGGACTAGCGGGGGGGCACAAGAGACCCAGTACTTC. Full variable domain (missing parts from reference TRBV5-6 and TRBJ2-5): DAGVTQSPTHLIKTRGQQVTLRCSPKSGHDTVSWYQQALGQGPQFIFQYYEEEERQRGNFPDRFSGHQFPNYSSELNVNALLLGDSALYLCASSPERTSGGAQETQYFGPGTRLLVL.

The chain carries TRBV7-3 and TRBJ2-1; no clear D gene. This CDR3 has 14 residues. V was clipped by 0 bases and J by 4 bases, with 7 bases between them. Germline-derived CDR1 and CDR2 are SGHTA and FQGTGA. The chain's CDR3 is CASSLTPGYNEQFF. For the CDR3, the DNA is TGTGCCAGCAGCTTAACTCCCGGTTACAATGAGCAGTTCTTC.